This T cell receptor (beta chain) is drawn from a study of cytomegalovirus exposure and HLA in healthy donors. Study-wide results and caveats: Compared with the approximately 700-donor mean, an Asian-associated ancestry cluster reportedly had fewer N-insertions, according to a later analysis.

With 5 bases clipped from V and 3 bases from J, the junction kept 13 bases outside the gene matches. Germline V CDR1 and CDR2: LNHDA, SQIVND (reference sequence). The CDR3 runs to 16 residues. Remarks on this clone: Its antigen is undetermined.

A multiplex PCR was run with 60 Vbeta primers and 13 Jbeta primers. Sequencing used immunoSEQ multiplex PCR; TCRdb keeps in-frame clones, though not all of them. The data contain 75,000 to 100,000 clones, around 81% of them seen just once; the ten biggest clones take up about 4.9%. All donors participated as healthy donors of bone marrow. The TCR originated in a man aged 35 to 55 in good health and CMV-seropositive. This chain joins TRBV19 and TRBJ2-7; 7 nucleotides line up with TRBD2. Sequenced sample: PBMCs. The CDR3 loop reads CASSGPPGKRGYEQYF. DNA of the CDR3: TGTGCCAGTAGTGGCCCTCCCGGTAAGCGGGGCTACGAGCAGTACTTC. Complete variable domain (other parts from reference TRBV19 and TRBJ2-7): DGGITQSPKYLFRKEGQNVTLSCEQNLNHDAMYWYRQDPGQGLRLIYYSQIVNDFQKGDIAEGYSVSREKKESFPLTVTSAQKNPTAFYLCASSGPPGKRGYEQYFGPGTRLTVT.